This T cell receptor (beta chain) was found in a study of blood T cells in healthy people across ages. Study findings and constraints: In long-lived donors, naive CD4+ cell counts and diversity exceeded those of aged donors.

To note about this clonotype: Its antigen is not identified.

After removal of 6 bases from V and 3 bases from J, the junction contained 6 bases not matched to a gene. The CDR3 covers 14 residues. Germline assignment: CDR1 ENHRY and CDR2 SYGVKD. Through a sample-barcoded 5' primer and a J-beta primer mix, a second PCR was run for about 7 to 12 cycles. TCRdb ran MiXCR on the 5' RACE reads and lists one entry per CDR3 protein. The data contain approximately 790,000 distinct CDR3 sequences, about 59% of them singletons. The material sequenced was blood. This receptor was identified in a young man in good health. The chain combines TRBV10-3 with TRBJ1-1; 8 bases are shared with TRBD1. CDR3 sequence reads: CAISDRGDDTEAFF. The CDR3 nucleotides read TGTGCCATCAGCGACAGGGGCGACGACACTGAAGCTTTCTTT.